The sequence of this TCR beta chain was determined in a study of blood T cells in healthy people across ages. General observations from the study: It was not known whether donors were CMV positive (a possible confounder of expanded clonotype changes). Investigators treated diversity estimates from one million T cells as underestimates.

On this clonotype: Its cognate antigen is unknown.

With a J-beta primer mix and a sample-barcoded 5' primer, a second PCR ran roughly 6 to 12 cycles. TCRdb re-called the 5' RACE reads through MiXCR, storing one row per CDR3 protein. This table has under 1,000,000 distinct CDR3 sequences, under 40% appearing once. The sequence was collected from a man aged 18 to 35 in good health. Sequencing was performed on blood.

CDR3 protein: CATSRVPGLGQETQYF. CDR3 nucleotide sequence: TGTGCCACCAGCAGAGTTCCGGGATTGGGTCAAGAGACCCAGTACTTC. The chain combines TRBV15 with TRBJ2-5; D perhaps matches TRBD2 (5 bases). With 1 base removed from V and 2 bases from J, the gap between germline ends came to 14 bases. Germline V CDR1 and CDR2: LNHNV, YYDKDF (reference sequence). CDR3 size: 16 residues.